This T cell receptor beta chain was obtained from a study of blood T cell repertoires in COVID-19. Sequencing used immunoSEQ multiplex PCR; TCRdb keeps in-frame clones, though not all of them. The data hold 200,000 to 250,000 clones, with approximately 78% observed a single time. Germline CDR1 KGHSH, CDR2 LQKENI. V lost 3 bases and J lost 5; bases outside the gene matches: 13. This CDR3 contains 16 residues. The source material was peripheral blood. The clonotype comes from an older woman with COVID-19, enrolled during active disease. The chain employs TRBV18 and TRBJ2-7, with 7 bases fitting TRBD1. The CDR3 here is CASSPSEGAFTHEQYF. The CDR3 nucleotides are TGTGCCAGCTCACCGAGCGAGGGGGCGTTCACCCACGAGCAGTACTTC.